A single sample is the source of the 20 T cell receptor beta chains below, sequenced in a study of cytomegalovirus exposure and HLA in healthy donors. The PCR had 60 Vbeta and 13 Jbeta primers. Produced via immunoSEQ multiplex PCR; TCRdb's table is partial and in-frame only. The data hold fewer than 100,000 clones, with over 75% observed a single time. Sequenced input: PBMCs. These receptors all come from a man aged 40-55 years in good health and CMV-seronegative.

V and J are TRBV11-1 and TRBJ2-5, with D possibly matching TRBD2 (5 bases). The CDR3 is 13 amino acids. The V end lost 5 bases, the J end lost 0 bases, and 7 bases lay between the germline ends. Germline V gene data show CDR1 as SGHAT and CDR2 as FQDESV (reference sequence). CDR3 protein: CASSRGDQETQYF. DNA of the CDR3: TGTGCCAGCAGCCGGGGTGACCAAGAGACCCAGTACTTC. The full variable domain, rest sourced from reference TRBV11-1 and TRBJ2-5, is EAEVAQSPRYKITEKSQAVAFWCDPISGHATLYWYRQILGQGPELLVQFQDESVVDDSQLPKDRFSAERLKGVDSTLKIQPAELGDSAMYLCASSRGDQETQYFGPGTRLLVL.

The chain employs TRBV30 and TRBJ2-7, with D possibly TRBD1 on 6 matching bases. Germline V gene lookup returns CDR1 GTSNPN and CDR2 SVGIG (reference sequence). Trimming removed 5 bases from V and 5 bases from J, with 16 bases in between. There are 13 residues in the CDR3. Written as DNA, the CDR3 is TGTGCCTGGGGGGGTGACAGGCGGGACGAGCAGTACTTC. It is translated as CAWGGDRRDEQYF.

In DNA form, the CDR3 reads TGTGCCGTCACAGGGTCGGCCGAGCAGTACTTC. It translates to CAVTGSAEQYF. The chain joins TRBV28 to TRBJ2-7; D is possibly TRBD1 (6 bases). Between the trimmed V and J ends, which lost 11 bases and 6 bases, there was a span of 14 bases. From germline, CDR1 is MDHEN and CDR2 SYDVKM. This CDR3 spans 11 amino acids.

The V call is TRBV6-1, the J call TRBJ2-5; weak D call: TRBD2 (5 bases). The DNA end favors TRBJ2-7, so the J call may be wrong. The CDR3 loop spans 15 amino acids. Germline V gene lookup returns CDR1 MNHNS and CDR2 SASEGT. Here the CDR3 reads CASSELASESYEQYF. The CDR3 DNA sequence: TGTGCCAGCAGTGAACTAGCAAGCGAGTCCTACGAGCAGTACTTC.

V usage is TRBV7-3 and J usage is TRBJ2-1, with D possibly matching TRBD2 (5 bases). This CDR3 contains 14 residues. Germline-derived CDR1 and CDR2 are SGHTA and FQGTGA. V lost 5 bases and J lost 8, with 16 bases in between. DNA for the CDR3: TGTGCCAGCAGCGGCATTCTTAGCGTTCATGAGCAGTTCTTC. This codes for CASSGILSVHEQFF.

DNA of the CDR3: TGTGCCTGGACTCCCCTCCCGGGGGCTAGCGGGAACGTGCAGTACTTC. This gives the protein CAWTPLPGASGNVQYF. The V gene is TRBV30, the J gene TRBJ2-5; 9 nucleotides line up with TRBD2. The CDR3 loop spans 16 amino acids. Trimming cost V 4 bases and J 11 bases; bases outside gene matches: 20. CDR1 and CDR2 (germline): GTSNPN, SVGIG (reference sequence).

The chain has TRBV7-3 and TRBJ2-1; no clear D gene. The CDR3 consists of 13 residues. V was shortened by 5 bases and J by 5 bases, with 10 bases between the two germline ends. CDR1 is SGHTA, CDR2 FQGTGA, per germline. The CDR3 DNA follows: TGTGCCAGCAGCCCTGGCAGTGACAATGAGCAGTTCTTC. This sequence encodes CASSPGSDNEQFF.

The chain joins TRBV28 to TRBJ2-7, with 8 bases that match TRBD1. CDR3 length equals 15 residues. V gave up 6 bases and J gave up 2 bases; unmatched junction bases: 9. Germline values: CDR1 MDHEN, CDR2 SYDVKM. The CDR3 spells CASRGTDRAPYEQYF. CDR3 in DNA: TGTGCCAGCAGGGGGACGGACAGGGCCCCCTACGAGCAGTACTTC. Filled out from reference TRBV28 and TRBJ2-7, the complete variable domain reads DVKVTQSSRYLVKRTGEKVFLECVQDMDHENMFWYRQDPGLGLRLIYFSYDVKMKEKGDIPEGYSVSREKKERFSLILESASTNQTSMYLCASRGTDRAPYEQYFGPGTRLTVT.

The chain uses TRBV7-6 and TRBJ1-1; D uncertain. This CDR3 is built from 14 residues. The germline gives CDR1 SGHVS, CDR2 FNYEAQ. V was cut by 2 bases and J by 1 base, with 8 bases left in between. The CDR3 DNA follows: TGTGCCAGCAGCTTAATCCCGGGGAACACTGAAGCTTTCTTT. This sequence encodes CASSLIPGNTEAFF.

This chain joins TRBV2 and TRBJ2-6, with D tentatively TRBD2 (5 bases). CDR1 and CDR2 (germline): SNHLY, FYNNEI. The CDR3 is made up of 15 amino acids. Trimming shortened V by 7 bases and J by 4 bases, and 14 bases separated the two germline ends. CDR3 nucleotides: TGTGCCAGCACCATTCTAGCCTCAGGGGCCAACGTCCTGACTTTC. It is translated as CASTILASGANVLTF. Filled out from reference TRBV2 and TRBJ2-6, the complete variable domain reads EPEVTQTPSHQVTQMGQEVILRCVPISNHLYFYWYRQILGQKVEFLVSFYNNEISEKSEIFDDQFSVERPDGSNFTLKIRSTKLEDSAMYFCASTILASGANVLTFGAGSRLTVL.

This clone was found a few times. V usage is TRBV15 and J usage is TRBJ1-1; tentatively, D is TRBD1 (5 bases). Between the trimmed V and J ends, which lost 0 bases and 6 bases, there was a span of 11 bases. The CDR3 consists of 14 residues. Looked up from germline, CDR1 is LNHNV and CDR2 is YYDKDF (reference sequence). The CDR3 nucleotides read TGTGCCACCAGCAGAGATCAGGGTTTGGCTGAAGCTTTCTTT. This translates into CATSRDQGLAEAFF.

This clone occurred a few times. This chain links TRBV5-6 with TRBJ2-2; D not resolved. CDR1 and CDR2 (germline): SGHDT, YYEEEE. The CDR3 consists of 14 residues. V was cut by 0 bases and J by 4 bases, with 7 bases left in between. CDR3 DNA: TGTGCCAGCAGCTTGGCAGGTCCCACCGGGGAGCTGTTTTTT. It specifies CASSLAGPTGELFF.

This chain connects TRBV6-6 to TRBJ2-7, with 10 bases that match TRBD1. The CDR3 has 15 residues. Germline V lookup: CDR1 MNHNY, CDR2 SVGAGI (reference sequence). The trim removed 6 bases at V and 5 bases at J, leaving 10 bases unmatched. The CDR3 here is CASRPSGTGAHEQYF. Here the CDR3 DNA reads TGTGCCAGCAGGCCTTCCGGGACAGGGGCCCACGAGCAGTACTTC.

A few counts support this clone. The rearrangement uses TRBV28 and TRBJ2-2; 10 bases are shared with TRBD1. CDR3 size: 15 residues. V lost 6 bases to trimming and J lost 3 bases; unmatched junction nucleotides: 4. Germline values: CDR1 MDHEN, CDR2 SYDVKM. The CDR3 DNA is TGTGCCAGCAGCTCCGGGACAGGGGACACCGGGGAGCTGTTTTTT. Its protein product is CASSSGTGDTGELFF. Full variable domain (missing parts from reference TRBV28 and TRBJ2-2): DVKVTQSSRYLVKRTGEKVFLECVQDMDHENMFWYRQDPGLGLRLIYFSYDVKMKEKGDIPEGYSVSREKKERFSLILESASTNQTSMYLCASSSGTGDTGELFFGEGSRLTVL.

This chain joins TRBV30 and TRBJ2-2; D is undetermined. This CDR3 has 14 amino acids. CDR1 is GTSNPN and CDR2 is SVGIG in the germline V gene (reference sequence). Trimming stripped 0 bases from V and 3 bases from J, with 8 bases between. This CDR3 is CAWSVRSDTGELFF. In DNA form, the CDR3 reads TGTGCCTGGAGTGTCCGTTCCGACACCGGGGAGCTGTTTTTT. Filled out from reference TRBV30 and TRBJ2-2, the complete variable domain reads SQTIHQWPATLVQPVGSPLSLECTVEGTSNPNLYWYRQAAGRGLQLLFYSVGIGQISSEVPQNLSASRPQDRQFILSSKKLLLSDSGFYLCAWSVRSDTGELFFGEGSRLTVL.

This clone was seen only a few times. This sequence joins TRBV7-9 and TRBJ2-5; 11 bases line up with TRBD2. The germline V gene encodes CDR1 SEHNR and CDR2 FQNEAQ (reference sequence). V shed 5 bases, J shed 3 bases, and the junction held 8 bases outside the gene matches. This CDR3 comprises 16 residues. CDR3 bases: TGTGCCAGCAGCCCTAGAGTGGGACTAGCGGAAGAGACCCAGTACTTC. Its protein product is CASSPRVGLAEETQYF.

The chain links TRBV19 to TRBJ2-7; D may be TRBD2 (6 bases). V shed 0 bases and J shed 3 bases, with 15 bases lying between them. Germline V gene lookup returns CDR1 LNHDA and CDR2 SQIVND (reference sequence). The CDR3 runs 16 residues. The CDR3 region is CASSIDSVGGSYEQYF. The CDR3 DNA follows: TGTGCCAGTAGTATAGATTCGGTGGGAGGCAGCTACGAGCAGTACTTC.

The chain is built from TRBV28 and TRBJ2-5; possible D gene TRBD1, 6 bases. The CDR3 is 15 amino acids. Per the germline V gene, CDR1 is MDHEN and CDR2 is SYDVKM. V lost 5 bases and J 7 bases, leaving 20 bases between the germline ends. The CDR3 sequence is CASSLQTGAPGTQYF. The DNA for the CDR3 is TGTGCCAGCAGTCTCCAGACAGGAGCGCCTGGGACCCAGTACTTC.

The chain couples TRBV19 to TRBJ2-3; D remains ambiguous. The V gene lost 7 bases and the J gene lost 2 bases, with 7 bases spanning the gap. This CDR3 contains 12 residues. Looked up from germline, CDR1 is LNHDA and CDR2 is SQIVND (reference sequence). CDR3: CASNANTDTQYF. CDR3 coding DNA: TGTGCCAGTAACGCGAACACAGATACGCAGTATTTT.

The J gene is TRBJ1-3, the V gene TRBV7-2; D gene unclear. This CDR3 contains 15 residues. V lost 1 base and J lost 0, with 7 bases in between. Per the germline V gene, CDR1 is SGHTA and CDR2 is FQGNSA. The CDR3 DNA reads as TGTGCCAGCAGCTTAGGGAGCTCCTCTGGAAACACCATATATTTT. Translation gives CASSLGSSSGNTIYF.